The rows below give T cell receptor beta chains drawn from one sample of a study of shared clonotypes between healthy human individuals. The assay was immunoSEQ multiplex PCR, and TCRdb's table has in-frame clones only and misses some. Here the sample spans a few million clones, 90% to 95% being singletons. The specimen was naive CD4+ T cells from PBMCs. These receptor sequences come from a man between 18 and 35 years old in good health. Some clones in this sample may be carry-over from other donors' samples. CDR3s include the opening cysteine and the closing phenylalanine or tryptophan. The order of the fields is J gene, D gene, clone size, V gene, CDR3 protein, CDR3 DNA. The D gene is left open where the match is weak. Only part of the rows carry a size: once, few, many, or a class if the clone is expanded.

j_gene: TRBJ2-5
d_gene: TRBD1
abundance: NA
v_gene: TRBV5-5
CDR3aa: CASSLATGEETQYF
CDR3nt: TGTGCCAGCAGCTTGGCCACAGGGGAAGAGACCCAGTACTTC

j_gene: TRBJ1-5
d_gene: NA
abundance: NA
v_gene: TRBV7-2
CDR3aa: CASSLVGAYSNQPQHF
CDR3nt: TGTGCCAGCAGCTTAGTAGGGGCATATAGCAATCAGCCCCAGCATTTT

j_gene: TRBJ2-5
d_gene: TRBD1
abundance: NA
v_gene: TRBV27
CDR3aa: CASSSSQGAQQTQYF
CDR3nt: TGTGCCAGCAGTTCCTCACAGGGGGCGCAACAGACCCAGTACTTC

j_gene: TRBJ2-7
d_gene: NA
abundance: NA
v_gene: TRBV20-1
CDR3aa: CSATSVEQYF
CDR3nt: TGCAGTGCTACATCGGTCGAGCAGTACTTC

j_gene: TRBJ2-3
d_gene: NA
abundance: NA
v_gene: TRBV5-1
CDR3aa: CASSPDTASTDTQYF
CDR3nt: TGCGCCAGCAGCCCCGACACCGCTAGCACAGATACGCAGTATTTT

j_gene: TRBJ1-4
d_gene: TRBD1
abundance: once
v_gene: TRBV18
CDR3aa: CASSPQTGGVNEKLFF
CDR3nt: TGTGCCAGCTCACCGCAAACAGGGGGAGTTAATGAAAAACTGTTTTTT

j_gene: TRBJ2-7
d_gene: TRBD1
abundance: NA
v_gene: TRBV5-1
CDR3aa: CASSLVPGTGGYEQYF
CDR3nt: TGCGCCAGCAGCTTGGTACCAGGGACAGGTGGTTACGAGCAGTACTTC

j_gene: TRBJ1-1
d_gene: NA
abundance: NA
v_gene: TRBV7-5
CDR3aa: CVRSLPRVTQRMNTEAFF
CDR3nt: TGTGTCAGAAGCTTACCACGCGTCACCCAGAGGATGAACACTGAAGCTTTCTTT

j_gene: TRBJ1-4
d_gene: NA
abundance: NA
v_gene: TRBV4-2
CDR3aa: CASSPTRGLREKLFF
CDR3nt: TGTGCCAGCAGCCCGACGAGGGGGTTAAGAGAAAAACTGTTTTTT

j_gene: TRBJ1-1
d_gene: NA
abundance: NA
v_gene: TRBV7-9
CDR3aa: CASSKSNTEAFF
CDR3nt: TGTGCCAGCAGCAAGTCAAACACTGAAGCTTTCTTT

j_gene: TRBJ2-3
d_gene: TRBD2
abundance: NA
v_gene: TRBV27
CDR3aa: CASSPGTSGLPSSTDTQYF
CDR3nt: TGTGCCAGCAGTCCCGGGACTAGCGGGCTTCCGTCAAGCACAGATACGCAGTATTTT

j_gene: TRBJ1-1
d_gene: NA
abundance: NA
v_gene: TRBV19
CDR3aa: CASSTLAGGPEAFF
CDR3nt: TGTGCCAGCAGTACACTGGCCGGGGGGCCTGAAGCTTTCTTT

j_gene: TRBJ2-2
d_gene: NA
abundance: NA
v_gene: TRBV5-4
CDR3aa: CASSPRGQGGGGELFF
CDR3nt: TGTGCCAGCAGCCCCCGAGGGCAGGGGGGAGGCGGGGAGCTGTTTTTT

j_gene: TRBJ2-5
d_gene: TRBD2
abundance: NA
v_gene: TRBV7-7
CDR3aa: CASSKLAGQLGTQYF
CDR3nt: TGTGCCAGCAGCAAACTAGCGGGCCAATTGGGGACCCAGTACTTC

j_gene: TRBJ2-7
d_gene: NA
abundance: NA
v_gene: TRBV29-1
CDR3aa: CSVRYGGDSSYEQYF
CDR3nt: TGCAGCGTCCGATACGGCGGGGATAGCTCCTACGAGCAGTACTTC